These T cell receptor beta chains were read from a single sample in a study of technical replicates of blood from several donors. This table comes from immunoSEQ multiplex PCR, and its TCRdb copy is limited to in-frame clones, with some not included. In the table there are 70,000 to 85,000 clones, about 97% of which are singletons. Sequencing was performed on T cells isolated from PBMCs. These receptors were obtained from a human donor in good health. Both conserved end residues are part of each CDR3. D genes are given only for firm matches. Clone size is given for some rows only: seen once, a few or many times, or a class if the clone is expanded.

length | size | J | V | D | CDR3 | DNA
15 | NA | TRBJ2-7 | TRBV5-1 | TRBD2 | CASSLGLAGGSEQYF | TGCGCCAGCAGCTTGGGACTAGCGGGAGGGTCCGAGCAGTACTTC
14 | once | TRBJ1-2 | TRBV5-6 | NA | CASSPGGGDYGYTF | TGTGCCAGCAGCCCGGGGGGAGGGGACTATGGCTACACCTTC
15 | NA | TRBJ2-5 | TRBV5-6 | TRBD1 | CASSLGTGEQETQYF | TGTGCCAGCAGCTTGGGGACAGGTGAACAAGAGACCCAGTACTTC
15 | once | TRBJ2-2 | TRBV25-1 | NA | CASSEYRSVEGELFF | TGTGCCAGCAGTGAATATCGGTCGGTCGAAGGGGAGCTGTTTTTT
13 | NA | TRBJ2-7 | TRBV6-1 | NA | CAGTRTGSYEQYF | TGTGCCGGGACTCGGACGGGATCCTACGAGCAGTACTTC
15 | once | TRBJ1-4 | TRBV30 | NA | CAWSVIGEPNEKLFF | TGTGCCTGGAGTGTAATCGGGGAGCCTAATGAAAAACTGTTTTTT
17 | NA | TRBJ2-4 | TRBV5-1 | TRBD1 | CASSLSPRQGAMNIQYF | TGCGCCAGCAGCCTCAGCCCCCGACAGGGGGCGATGAACATTCAGTACTTC
14 | NA | TRBJ2-1 | TRBV6-5 | TRBD2 | CASSGTSGRNEQFF | TGTGCCAGCAGCGGGACTAGCGGGAGAAATGAGCAGTTCTTC
13 | NA | TRBJ2-7 | TRBV19 | NA | CASSIRGDDEQYF | TGTGCCAGTAGTATCAGGGGCGACGACGAGCAGTACTTC
13 | once | TRBJ2-7 | TRBV4-1 | TRBD2 | CASSLASGSEQYF | TGCGCCAGCAGCCTGGCTAGCGGGAGTGAGCAGTACTTC
17 | NA | TRBJ2-2 | TRBV9 | TRBD2 | CASGGGLAGANTGELFF | TGTGCCAGCGGGGGGGGGCTAGCGGGAGCGAACACCGGGGAGCTGTTTTTT
14 | NA | TRBJ2-7 | TRBV9 | NA | CASSVGLMLDEQYF | TGTGCCAGCAGCGTAGGCCTAATGTTGGACGAGCAGTACTTC
13 | NA | TRBJ1-3 | TRBV28 | NA | CASTRGARYTIYF | TGTGCCAGCACCCGGGGGGCGCGGTACACCATATATTTT
15 | NA | TRBJ2-7 | TRBV10-3 | TRBD2 | CAISEPTSGRYEQYF | TGTGCCATCAGTGAGCCGACTAGCGGGAGGTACGAGCAGTACTTC
13 | NA | TRBJ2-2 | TRBV28 | NA | CASSSLRAGELFF | NA
15 | NA | TRBJ1-4 | TRBV7-9 | TRBD1 | CASSLGDSLNEKLFF | TGTGCCAGCAGCTTGGGGGACAGCTTGAATGAAAAACTGTTTTTT